This TCR beta chain was sequenced in a study of monozygotic twins with cystic fibrosis. Across the study: Three micrograms of fragmented DNA underwent approximately 15 PCR cycles for library preparation.

The method was immunoSEQ multiplex PCR; TCRdb's version includes in-frame clones alone and lacks a portion of them. The data show about 15,000 clones, approximately 98% seen once. With respect to this clone: The antigen remains undetermined.

Findings of the study overall: Clonality was generally low (median around 0.01), higher in the most severe patients. In 13 of 16 pairs, V gene usage was closest to the co-twin's. Nucleotide-identical clonotype sharing was significantly higher within monozygotic CF twin pairs than between unrelated CF individuals.

Material: blood. The clonotype was recovered from a girl aged 2 to 9 with cystic fibrosis.

CDR3 sequence reads: CASRGQGGTGELFF. CDR3 coding DNA: TGTGCCAGCAGAGGGCAGGGGGGTACCGGGGAGCTGTTTTTT. The chain employs TRBV6-5 and TRBJ2-2; the D gene is possibly TRBD1 (7 bases). V lost 6 bases and J lost 5, with 13 bases in between. CDR1 and CDR2 from the germline V gene are MNHEY and SVGAGI. This CDR3 is built from 14 residues.